These T cell receptor beta chains were read from a single sample in a study of technical replicates of blood from four donors. Some clones are missing from TCRdb's copy, which holds only in-frame ones; the method was immunoSEQ multiplex PCR. The repertoire holds tens of thousands of clones, with roughly 96% as singletons. Sequenced sample: T cells isolated from PBMCs. The receptors originated from a human donor in good health. CDR3s include the opening cysteine and the closing phenylalanine or tryptophan. Fields, in order: clone size, D gene, V gene, J gene, CDR3 DNA, CDR3 protein. A D gene is named only where the DNA matches it firmly. A clone size is listed for some rows: how often the clone was seen (once, few, many), or a class if it is expanded.

NA	TRBD1	TRBV19	TRBJ1-1	TGTGCCAGTAGTATAAAGGCGACAGGGGAAGCTTTCTTT	CASSIKATGEAFF
NA	NA	TRBV11-3	TRBJ2-4	TGTGCCAGCAGCTCCGGGATAAACATTCAGTACTTC	CASSSGINIQYF
NA	NA	TRBV5-4	TRBJ2-1	TGTGCCAGCAGCGGCGGACAGTTTGTCTACAATGAGCAGTTCTTC	CASSGGQFVYNEQFF
NA	NA	TRBV6-5	TRBJ2-5	TGTGCCAGCAGTACCCCGGCCGGGGGTCAGACCCAGTACTTC	CASSTPAGGQTQYF
NA	TRBD1	TRBV30	TRBJ2-7	TGTGCCTGGAGTGGGGACAGGGGTAACGAGCAGTACTTC	CAWSGDRGNEQYF
NA	NA	TRBV19	TRBJ2-7	TGTGCCAGTAACCAGGGGCCCTCCTACGAGCAGTACTTC	CASNQGPSYEQYF
NA	NA	TRBV7-2	TRBJ2-7	TGTGCCAGCAGCTTCATTGGGTCGCTAGCCTCCTACGAGCAGTACTTC	CASSFIGSLASYEQYF
NA	NA	TRBV7-6	TRBJ2-2	TGTGCCAGCAGCCGCTCGGGCGGGGACACCGGGGAGCTGTTTTTT	CASSRSGGDTGELFF
NA	NA	TRBV6-4	TRBJ1-1	TGTGCCAGCAGTGACTCGAACAGGGCCGCTGAAGCTTTCTTT	CASSDSNRAAEAFF
NA	TRBD2	TRBV7-6	TRBJ2-3	TGTGCCAGCAGCCAGGATGGACTAGCCACAGATACGCAGTATTTT	CASSQDGLATDTQYF
NA	TRBD1	TRBV4-1	TRBJ1-2	TGCGCCAGCAGCCACCCAGGGACAGTAGCTAACTATGGCTACACCTTC	CASSHPGTVANYGYTF
NA	NA	TRBV10-1	TRBJ1-5	TGCGCCAGCAGTGCGTCTACGGGTCGGGATCAGCCCCAGCATTTT	CASSASTGRDQPQHF
NA	NA	TRBV6-5	TRBJ1-2	TGTGCCAGCAGTTACTCTATAAATCAGGTCACATATGGCTACACCTTC	CASSYSINQVTYGYTF
NA	NA	TRBV10-2	TRBJ1-6	TGCGCCAGCAGTGAAACGTTGGAGACGGCCTCCTATAATTCACCCCTCCACTTT	CASSETLETASYNSPLHF
NA	TRBD2	TRBV6-4	TRBJ2-3	TGTGCCAGCAGTGTAGCGGGAGTAGGAGATACGCAGTATTTT	CASSVAGVGDTQYF
NA	NA	TRBV5-4	TRBJ2-7	TGTGCCAGCAGCTCCGCTGGACAGTTGTCGCCCGAGCAGTACTTC	CASSSAGQLSPEQYF
NA	NA	TRBV20-1	TRBJ2-5	TGCAGTGCTAAGCGGGAGACCCAGTACTTC	CSAKRETQYF
NA	NA	TRBV10-1	TRBJ1-2	TGCGCCAGCAGTGATACTCAAACAGGTCATGGCTACACCTTC	CASSDTQTGHGYTF
NA	TRBD2	TRBV5-1	TRBJ2-1	TGCGCCAGCAGTAGGGCGGGAGGCTACAATGAGCAGTTCTTC	CASSRAGGYNEQFF
NA	NA	TRBV18	TRBJ2-3	TGTGCCAGCTCACCCGGACAGACTAGCACAGATACGCAGTATTTT	CASSPGQTSTDTQYF
NA	TRBD2	TRBV4-1	TRBJ2-5	TGCGCCAGCAGCCAAGGGCCGGGGGGTCAAGAGACCCAGTACTTC	CASSQGPGGQETQYF
NA	TRBD2	TRBV6-5	TRBJ2-1	TGTGCCAGCAGTTTAGCGGGGGGCTACAATGAGCAGTTCTTC	CASSLAGGYNEQFF
NA	NA	TRBV28	TRBJ1-1	TGTGCCAGCAGCCCAGGGGAGAGAGCGAACACTGAAGCTTTCTTT	CASSPGERANTEAFF
NA	NA	TRBV18	TRBJ2-3	TGTGCCAGCTCACCACAGACACCGGTGGACACAGATACGCAGTATTTT	CASSPQTPVDTDTQYF
NA	TRBD2	TRBV28	TRBJ2-7	TGTGCCCCCGGGGCGGGAGATCCCTCCTACGAGCAGTACTTC	CAPGAGDPSYEQYF
once	TRBD1	TRBV27	TRBJ2-3	TGTGCCAGCAGTTCCGGGACAGGGTCACCAGATACGCAGTATTTT	CASSSGTGSPDTQYF
NA	TRBD1	TRBV7-2	TRBJ1-1	TGTGCCAGCAGCTTACGGGGGACAGGGAAAGAAAACACTGAAGCTTTCTTT	CASSLRGTGKENTEAFF
NA	NA	TRBV15	TRBJ2-5	TGTGCCACCAGGTTTCGACAGGAGCAAGAGACCCAGTACTTC	CATRFRQEQETQYF
few	NA	TRBV2	TRBJ1-2	TGTGCCAGCAGTGACGCGGGGGCAGGAGGCTACACCTTC	CASSDAGAGGYTF
NA	NA	TRBV28	TRBJ2-7	TGTGCCAGCACTCCCGCCGGCGGGCGGGGCTACGAGCAGTACTTC	CASTPAGGRGYEQYF
NA	TRBD2	TRBV7-9	TRBJ2-2	TGTGCCAGCAGCTTAGGGGAGAGCGGGAGAGGTACCGGGGAGCTGTTTTTT	CASSLGESGRGTGELFF
once	NA	TRBV7-8	TRBJ1-5	TGTGCCAGCAGCTTAGAAACCAGGCCCACAAGCAATCAGCCCCAGCATTTT	CASSLETRPTSNQPQHF
NA	NA	TRBV7-9	TRBJ2-1	TGTGCCAGCAGCTTTGAGGGAGCTGCTGAGCAGTTCTTC	CASSFEGAAEQFF
NA	TRBD2	TRBV27	TRBJ2-1	TGTGCCAGCAGTTTCTCTACCCGTCCGGGACTAGAGCAGTTCTTC	CASSFSTRPGLEQFF
NA	NA	TRBV30	TRBJ2-7	TGTGCCTGGGCAGGACAGGGGTCGACTAGCGGGTCCTCCTACGAGCAGTACTTC	CAWAGQGSTSGSSYEQYF
NA	TRBD1	TRBV5-4	TRBJ2-5	TGTGCCAGCAGCCCAGGGGGCGTCCAAGAGACCCAGTACTTC	CASSPGGVQETQYF
NA	NA	TRBV9	TRBJ1-3	TGTGCCAGCAGCGTAGTTCCAGGGTCCGGAAACACCATATATTTT	CASSVVPGSGNTIYF
NA	NA	TRBV19	TRBJ1-2	TGTGCCAGTAGTATACAACAGGCCGCCCACCTCTATGGCTACACCTTC	CASSIQQAAHLYGYTF
NA	TRBD2	TRBV7-8	TRBJ2-7	TGTGCCAGCAGCCGGGACTACTCCTACGAGCAGTACTTC	CASSRDYSYEQYF
NA	NA	TRBV4-1	TRBJ2-6	TGCGCCAGCAGCCAAGAATTAGTCCTTACGGGCTCTGGGGCCAACGTCCTGACTTTC	CASSQELVLTGSGANVLTF
NA	TRBD1	TRBV19	TRBJ1-1	TGTGCCAGTAGTATAGGTGAGGGGGCAACTGAAGCTTTCTTT	CASSIGEGATEAFF
NA	NA	TRBV19	TRBJ1-1	TGTGCCAGTAGTCAAGGGGTCACTGAAGCTTTCTTT	CASSQGVTEAFF
NA	NA	TRBV10-1	TRBJ1-1	TGCGCCAGCAGTGTGATGGCGAACACTGAAGCTTTCTTT	CASSVMANTEAFF
NA	TRBD2	TRBV4-2	TRBJ2-7	TGTGCCAGCAGCCAAGATCGAGCGGGGAGAACCTACGAGCAGTACTTC	CASSQDRAGRTYEQYF
NA	TRBD1	TRBV5-1	TRBJ1-1	TGCGCCAGCAGCTCAGGACAGGGGAATGATGAAGCTTTCTTT	CASSSGQGNDEAFF
NA	NA	TRBV15	TRBJ2-7	TGTGCCACCAGCAGAGGAGACAGCGCATTCTCCTACGAGCAGTACTTC	CATSRGDSAFSYEQYF
NA	NA	TRBV5-1	TRBJ2-3	TGCGCCAGCAGCTTGGACAGGTTCACAGATACGCAGTATTTT	CASSLDRFTDTQYF
NA	TRBD1	TRBV6-6	TRBJ2-5	TGTGCCAGCAGTGGGACAGGGGAGACCCAGTACTTC	CASSGTGETQYF
NA	TRBD1	TRBV28	TRBJ2-7	TGTGCCAGCATCGGGGGACAGGGCCTACGTGTTACCTACGAGCAGTACTTC	CASIGGQGLRVTYEQYF
NA	TRBD1	TRBV4-1	TRBJ1-5	TGCGCCAGCAGCCAAGACCACAGGGGGCTTCAGCCCCAGCATTTT	CASSQDHRGLQPQHF
NA	NA	TRBV13	TRBJ2-7	TGTGCCAGCAGCCACTCTCGCGGGTCCTACGAGCAGTACTTC	CASSHSRGSYEQYF